This T cell receptor (beta chain) was sequenced in a study of naive and memory T cell subsets. Alpha and beta constant region primers primed reverse transcription for blood and skin samples. TCRdb redid the calling of the 5' RACE reads with MiXCR, one entry per CDR3 protein. This sample has 20,000 to 25,000 distinct CDR3 sequences; about 4% occur once, and the top ten carry over 7.5%. Trimming cost V 8 bases and J 2 bases, with 14 bases left between them. The CDR3 is 14 residues long. Germline CDR1 is SGHVS and CDR2 is FNYEAQ. RNA was extracted from approximately 2.6 ml of whole blood of healthy adults. An oligonucleotide containing a UMI was ligated to the 3' end of TCR cDNA. With respect to this clonotype: A much more abundant neighbour one base away suggests this may be a read error.

V usage is TRBV7-6 and J usage is TRBJ2-3; D may be TRBD1 (6 bases). This receptor was obtained from a male donor in good health. The CDR3 DNA is TGTGCCAGCGGCAACGGACAGATCACAGATACGCAGTATTTT. It encodes CASGNGQITDTQYF.